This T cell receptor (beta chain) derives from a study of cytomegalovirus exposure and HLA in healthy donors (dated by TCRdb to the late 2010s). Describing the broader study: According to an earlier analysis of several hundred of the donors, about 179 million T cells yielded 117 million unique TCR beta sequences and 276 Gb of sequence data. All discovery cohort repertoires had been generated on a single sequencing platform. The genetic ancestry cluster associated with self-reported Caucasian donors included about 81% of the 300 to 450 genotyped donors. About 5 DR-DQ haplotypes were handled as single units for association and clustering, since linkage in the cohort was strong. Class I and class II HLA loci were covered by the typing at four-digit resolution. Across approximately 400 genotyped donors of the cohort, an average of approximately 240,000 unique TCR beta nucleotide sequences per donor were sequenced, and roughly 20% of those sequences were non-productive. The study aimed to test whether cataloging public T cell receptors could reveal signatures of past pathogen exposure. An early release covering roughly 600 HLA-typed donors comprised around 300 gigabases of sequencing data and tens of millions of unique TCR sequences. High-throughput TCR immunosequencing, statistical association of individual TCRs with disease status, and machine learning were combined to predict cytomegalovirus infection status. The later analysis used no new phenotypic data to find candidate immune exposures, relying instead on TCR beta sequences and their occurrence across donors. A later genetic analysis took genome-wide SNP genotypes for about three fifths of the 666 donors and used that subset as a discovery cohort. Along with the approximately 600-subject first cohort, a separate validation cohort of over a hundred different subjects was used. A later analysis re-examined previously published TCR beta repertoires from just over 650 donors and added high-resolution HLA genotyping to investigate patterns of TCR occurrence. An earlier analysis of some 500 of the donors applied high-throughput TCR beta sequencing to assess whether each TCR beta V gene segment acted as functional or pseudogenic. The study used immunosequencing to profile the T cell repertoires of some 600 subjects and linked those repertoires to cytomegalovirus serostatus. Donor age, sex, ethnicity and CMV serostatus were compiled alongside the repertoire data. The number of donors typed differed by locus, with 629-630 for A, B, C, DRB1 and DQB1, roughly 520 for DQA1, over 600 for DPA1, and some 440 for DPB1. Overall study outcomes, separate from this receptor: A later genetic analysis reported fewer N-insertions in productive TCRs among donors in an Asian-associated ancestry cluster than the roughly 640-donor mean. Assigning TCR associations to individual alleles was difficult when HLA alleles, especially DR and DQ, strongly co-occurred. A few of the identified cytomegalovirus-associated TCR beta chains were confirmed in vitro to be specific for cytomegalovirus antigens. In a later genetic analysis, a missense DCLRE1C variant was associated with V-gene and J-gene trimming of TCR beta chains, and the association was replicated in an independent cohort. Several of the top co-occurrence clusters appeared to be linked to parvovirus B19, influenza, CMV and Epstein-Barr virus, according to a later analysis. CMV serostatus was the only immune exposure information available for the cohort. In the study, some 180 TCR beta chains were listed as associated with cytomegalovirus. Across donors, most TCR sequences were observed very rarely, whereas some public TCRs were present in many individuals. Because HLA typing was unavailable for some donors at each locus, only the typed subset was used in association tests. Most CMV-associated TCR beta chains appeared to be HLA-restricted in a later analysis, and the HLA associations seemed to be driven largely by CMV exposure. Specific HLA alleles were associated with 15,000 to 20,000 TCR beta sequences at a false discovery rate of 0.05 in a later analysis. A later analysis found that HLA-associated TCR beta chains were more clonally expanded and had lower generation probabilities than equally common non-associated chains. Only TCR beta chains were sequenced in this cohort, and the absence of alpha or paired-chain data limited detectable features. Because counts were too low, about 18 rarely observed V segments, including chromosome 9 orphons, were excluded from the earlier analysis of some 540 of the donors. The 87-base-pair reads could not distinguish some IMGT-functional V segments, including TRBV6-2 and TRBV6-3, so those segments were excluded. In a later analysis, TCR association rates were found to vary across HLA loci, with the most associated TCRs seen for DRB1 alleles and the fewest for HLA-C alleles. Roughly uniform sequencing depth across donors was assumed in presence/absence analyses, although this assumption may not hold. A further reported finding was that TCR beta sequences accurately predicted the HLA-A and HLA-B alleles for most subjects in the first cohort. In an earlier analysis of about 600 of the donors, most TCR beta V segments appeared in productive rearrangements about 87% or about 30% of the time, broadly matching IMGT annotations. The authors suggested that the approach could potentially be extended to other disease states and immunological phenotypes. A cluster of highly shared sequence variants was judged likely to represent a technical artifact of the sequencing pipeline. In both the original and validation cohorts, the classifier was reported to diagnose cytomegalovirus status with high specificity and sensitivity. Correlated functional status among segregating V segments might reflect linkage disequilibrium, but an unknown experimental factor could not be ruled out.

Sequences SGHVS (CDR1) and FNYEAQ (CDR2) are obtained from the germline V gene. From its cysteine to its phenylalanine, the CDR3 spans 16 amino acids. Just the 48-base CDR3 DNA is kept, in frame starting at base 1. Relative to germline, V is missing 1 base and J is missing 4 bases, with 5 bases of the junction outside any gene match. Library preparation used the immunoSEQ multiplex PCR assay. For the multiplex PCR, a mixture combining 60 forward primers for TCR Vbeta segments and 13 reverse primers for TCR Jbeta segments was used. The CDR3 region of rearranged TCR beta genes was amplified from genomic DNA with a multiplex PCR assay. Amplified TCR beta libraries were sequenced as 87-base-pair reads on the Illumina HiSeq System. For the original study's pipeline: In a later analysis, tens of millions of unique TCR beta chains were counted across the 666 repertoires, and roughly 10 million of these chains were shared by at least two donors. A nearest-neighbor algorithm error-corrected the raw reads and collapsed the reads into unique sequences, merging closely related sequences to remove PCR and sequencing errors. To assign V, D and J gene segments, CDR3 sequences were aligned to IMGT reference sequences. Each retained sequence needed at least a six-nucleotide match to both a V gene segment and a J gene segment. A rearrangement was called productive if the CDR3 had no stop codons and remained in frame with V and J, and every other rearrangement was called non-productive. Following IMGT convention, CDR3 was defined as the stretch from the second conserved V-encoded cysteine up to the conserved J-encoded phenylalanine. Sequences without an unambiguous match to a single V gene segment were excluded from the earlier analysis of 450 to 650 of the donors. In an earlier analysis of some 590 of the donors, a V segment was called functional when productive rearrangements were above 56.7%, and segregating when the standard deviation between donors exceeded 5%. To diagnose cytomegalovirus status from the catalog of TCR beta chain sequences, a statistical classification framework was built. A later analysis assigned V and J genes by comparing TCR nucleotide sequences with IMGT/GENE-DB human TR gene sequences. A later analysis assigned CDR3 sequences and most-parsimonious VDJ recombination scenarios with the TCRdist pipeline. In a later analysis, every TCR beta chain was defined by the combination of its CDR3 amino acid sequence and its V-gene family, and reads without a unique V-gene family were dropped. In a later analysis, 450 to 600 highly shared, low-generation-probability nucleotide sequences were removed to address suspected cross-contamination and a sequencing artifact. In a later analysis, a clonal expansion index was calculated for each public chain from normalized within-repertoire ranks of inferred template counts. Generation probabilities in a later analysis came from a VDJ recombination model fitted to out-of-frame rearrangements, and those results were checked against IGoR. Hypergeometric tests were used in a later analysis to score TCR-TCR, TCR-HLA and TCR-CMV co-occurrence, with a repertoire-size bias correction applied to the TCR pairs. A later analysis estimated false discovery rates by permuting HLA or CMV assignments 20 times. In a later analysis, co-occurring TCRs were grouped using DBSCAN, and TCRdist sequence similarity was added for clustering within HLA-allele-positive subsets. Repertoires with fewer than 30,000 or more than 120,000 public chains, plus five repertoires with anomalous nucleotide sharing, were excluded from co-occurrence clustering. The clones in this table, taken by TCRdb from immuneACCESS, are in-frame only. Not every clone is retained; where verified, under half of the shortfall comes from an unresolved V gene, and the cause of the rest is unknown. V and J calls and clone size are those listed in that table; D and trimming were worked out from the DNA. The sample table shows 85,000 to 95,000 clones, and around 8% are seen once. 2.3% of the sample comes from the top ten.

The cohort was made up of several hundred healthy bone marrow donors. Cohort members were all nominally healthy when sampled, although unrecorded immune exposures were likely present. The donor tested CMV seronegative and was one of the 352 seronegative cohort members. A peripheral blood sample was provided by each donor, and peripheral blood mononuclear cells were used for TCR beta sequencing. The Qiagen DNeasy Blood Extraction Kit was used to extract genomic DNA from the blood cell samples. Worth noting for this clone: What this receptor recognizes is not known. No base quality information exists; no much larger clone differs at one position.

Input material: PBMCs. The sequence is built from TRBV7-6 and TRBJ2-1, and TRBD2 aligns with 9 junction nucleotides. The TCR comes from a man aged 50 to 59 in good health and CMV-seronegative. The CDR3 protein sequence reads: CASSLGASGIYNEQFF. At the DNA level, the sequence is TGTGCCAGCAGCTTAGGCGCTAGCGGGATTTACAATGAGCAGTTCTTC.